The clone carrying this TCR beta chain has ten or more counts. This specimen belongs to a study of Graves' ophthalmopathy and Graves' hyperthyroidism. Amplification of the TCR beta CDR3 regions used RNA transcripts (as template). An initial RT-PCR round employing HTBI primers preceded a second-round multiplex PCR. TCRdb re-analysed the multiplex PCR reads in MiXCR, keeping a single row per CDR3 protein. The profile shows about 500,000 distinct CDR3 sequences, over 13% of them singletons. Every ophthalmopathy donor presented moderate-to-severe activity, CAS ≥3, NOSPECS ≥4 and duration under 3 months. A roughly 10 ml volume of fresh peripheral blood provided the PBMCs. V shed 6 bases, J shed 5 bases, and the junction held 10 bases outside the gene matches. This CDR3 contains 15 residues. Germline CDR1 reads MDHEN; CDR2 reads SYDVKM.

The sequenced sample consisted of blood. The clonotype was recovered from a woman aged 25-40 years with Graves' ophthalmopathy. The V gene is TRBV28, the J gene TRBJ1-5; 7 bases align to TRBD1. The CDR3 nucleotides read TGTGCCAGCAGCTCCCCCGACAGGGCCTATCAGCCCCAGCATTTT. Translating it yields CASSSPDRAYQPQHF.